The 31 T cell receptor beta chains below come from one sample, sequenced in a study of monozygotic twins with cystic fibrosis. Sequencing used immunoSEQ multiplex PCR; TCRdb keeps in-frame clones, though not all of them. The table records approximately 24,000 clones, about 83% of them present only once. The sample was blood. Receptors originate from a woman aged 25 to 39 with cystic fibrosis.

The chain couples TRBV5-6 to TRBJ1-6, with 7 bases identical to TRBD1. CDR3 length: 13 residues. Germline V CDR1 and CDR2: SGHDT, YYEEEE. J lost 8 bases, V lost 2 bases, and 1 base had no gene match. CDR3 sequence reads: CASSFTGDSPLHF. Written as DNA, the CDR3 is TGTGCCAGCAGCTTTACAGGGGATTCACCCCTCCACTTT.

The rearrangement uses TRBV18 and TRBJ2-2, with a weak D call TRBD1 (6 bases). CDR1 and CDR2 from the germline V gene are KGHSH and LQKENI. V dropped 2 bases and J dropped 1 base, with 17 bases sitting between them. The CDR3 length is 18 residues. The chain's CDR3 is CASSPSPPGGLNTGELFF. The CDR3 DNA reads TGTGCCAGCTCACCATCCCCCCCTGGGGGCCTGAACACCGGGGAGCTGTTTTTT.

The chain employs TRBV11-2 and TRBJ2-7; 10 bases line up with TRBD1. V was clipped by 2 bases and J by 6 bases; unmatched bases: 13. The CDR3 spans 17 residues. Germline loops: CDR1 SGHAT, CDR2 FQNNGV. For the CDR3, the DNA is TGTGCCAGCAGCTTAACCTTACTGACAGGGGGCGGAGGCGAGCAGTACTTC. It is translated as CASSLTLLTGGGGEQYF.

This clone was picked up a small number of times. The chain carries TRBV6-7 and TRBJ2-1; D possibly corresponds to TRBD1 (5 bases). TRBV6-7 is placed among ORFs of uncertain function. Trimming pared 8 bases from V and 3 bases from J, leaving 11 bases between. This CDR3 region has 13 residues. The CDR3 DNA follows: TGTGCCAGCGGAGACGGACACTACAATGAGCAGTTCTTC. Protein: CASGDGHYNEQFF.

The chain uses TRBV28 and TRBJ1-2, with D uncertain. Germline-derived CDR1 and CDR2 are MDHEN and SYDVKM. The CDR3 runs to 13 residues. Trimming took 1 base from V and 8 from J, leaving 11 bases between them. The CDR3 sequence is CASSLSVGKGYTF. The DNA for the CDR3 is TGTGCCAGCAGTTTATCAGTGGGCAAGGGCTACACCTTC.

CDR3 bases: TGTGCCAGCTCGGAAGGACAGGTTGAAAATCAGCCCCAGCATTTT. Translation: CASSEGQVENQPQHF. This chain joins TRBV18 and TRBJ1-5; 7 nucleotides align to TRBD1. Germline CDR1 reads KGHSH; CDR2 reads LQKENI. The V gene end was trimmed by 6 bases and the J gene end by 4 bases; junction bases not matched to a gene: 9. The CDR3 is 15 amino acids.

As DNA, the CDR3 is TGTGCCAGCTCATTCTCCCCTCCGGGACTAGCGGCCTACACAGATACGCAGTATTTT. Amino acids: CASSFSPPGLAAYTDTQYF. V gene TRBV18 combines with J gene TRBJ2-3, with 11 bases aligning to TRBD2. Germline trimming cut 5 bases from V and 2 bases from J; bases unmatched to any gene: 15. Germline values: CDR1 KGHSH, CDR2 LQKENI. CDR3 length: 19 residues.

The chain links TRBV9 to TRBJ2-2; no clear D. Trimming shortened V by 4 bases and J by 0 bases, and 16 bases separated the two germline ends. The V gene's germline CDR1 is SGDLS and CDR2 YYNGEE. The CDR3 runs to 17 residues. Written as DNA, the CDR3 is TGTGCCAGCAGCCTATTAGCTATGGGTGCGAACACCGGGGAGCTGTTTTTT. The encoded protein is CASSLLAMGANTGELFF.

The genes are TRBV7-6 and TRBJ2-5; 7 positions agree with TRBD2. CDR3 size: 16 residues. The ends lost 4 bases at V and 5 bases at J; junction bases unmatched: 13. CDR1 and CDR2 (germline): SGHVS, FNYEAQ. In nucleotides, the CDR3 is TGTGCCAGCAGCTCCAACCCCGGGGGGTTATGGGAGACCCAGTACTTC. Translated: CASSSNPGGLWETQYF.

This clone was counted only a few times. The chain couples TRBV5-1 to TRBJ1-2; 8 bases map to TRBD1. V gave up 5 bases and J gave up 3 bases; unmatched junction bases: 3. Germline V gives CDR1 SGHRS, CDR2 YFSETQ. CDR3 size: 13 residues. The CDR3, as DNA: TGCGCCAGCAGGCAGACAGGGGACTATGGCTACACCTTC. Its translation: CASRQTGDYGYTF.

The chain recombines TRBV19 with TRBJ2-2, with D tentatively TRBD1 (5 bases). V lost 5 bases, J lost 7 bases, and 8 bases lay in between. Germline V gives CDR1 LNHDA, CDR2 SQIVND (reference sequence). The CDR3 spans 12 residues. CDR3 nucleotides: TGTGCCAGTAGTGTGCAGGGCGGGGAGCTGTTTTTT. Protein: CASSVQGGELFF.

This sequence joins TRBV6-4 and TRBJ1-1, with 8 bases aligning to TRBD1. This CDR3 spans 14 amino acids. V was pared by 6 bases and J by 1 base, with 4 bases of the junction left unmatched. CDR1 and CDR2 (germline): MRHNA, SNTAGT. CDR3 sequence reads: CASSKDRANTEAFF. The CDR3 nucleotides are TGTGCCAGCAGCAAGGACAGGGCGAACACTGAAGCTTTCTTT.

J is TRBJ2-3 and V is TRBV23-1, with TRBD2 matching 16 bases. TRBV23-1 is given ORF status, its function remaining uncertain. Germline trimming cut 4 bases from V and 1 base from J; bases unmatched to any gene: 8. CDR3 length equals 19 residues. The CDR3 region is CASSLGTSGGAPRTDTQYF. DNA of the CDR3: TGCGCCAGCAGTCTAGGGACTAGCGGGGGGGCACCTCGCACAGATACGCAGTATTTT.

The rearrangement links TRBV10-3 to TRBJ1-1; D may be TRBD1 (5 bases). In germline, CDR1 is ENHRY, CDR2 SYGVKD. The CDR3 contains 13 residues. The V end lost 10 bases, the J end lost 3 bases, and 15 bases lay between the germline ends. CDR3 sequence: CATHGGGDTEAFF. CDR3 DNA: TGTGCCACCCATGGCGGGGGTGACACTGAAGCTTTCTTT.

This chain uses TRBV10-2 with TRBJ2-7, with TRBD1 as a possible D gene (6 bases). Trimming cost V 3 bases and J 3 bases, with 9 bases left between them. The CDR3 covers 13 residues. Germline CDR1 and CDR2: WSHSY and SAAADI. The CDR3: CASSEQGYYEQYF. As DNA, the CDR3 is TGCGCCAGCAGTGAACAGGGATACTACGAGCAGTACTTC.

The V and J genes are TRBV7-9 and TRBJ1-2, with D uncertain. This CDR3 has 16 amino acids. V shed 5 bases and J shed 5 bases, with 21 bases lying between them. The germline CDR1 and CDR2 sequences are SEHNR and FQNEAQ (reference sequence). DNA for the CDR3: TGTGCCAGCAGCCACCAAGGATCGGGTCCTCGGTATGGCTACACCTTC. It encodes CASSHQGSGPRYGYTF.

The rearrangement uses TRBV7-6 and TRBJ2-5; D possibly corresponds to TRBD1 (5 bases). This CDR3 comprises 13 residues. The germline V and J ends were trimmed by 5 bases and 5 bases, with 12 bases remaining between them. CDR1 SGHVS and CDR2 FNYEAQ come from the germline V gene. CDR3 sequence reads: CASSAPGRETQYF. Written as DNA, the CDR3 is TGTGCCAGCAGCGCCCCAGGGCGGGAGACCCAGTACTTC.

The chain carries TRBV5-1 and TRBJ2-2, with 7 positions matching TRBD1. The CDR3 runs 15 residues. Trimming at V came to 0 bases and at J to 7 bases, leaving 6 bases not matched to a gene. In germline, CDR1 is SGHRS, CDR2 YFSETQ. The CDR3 here is CASSLDDRDGGELFF. The CDR3 DNA reads TGCGCCAGCAGCTTGGATGACAGGGACGGCGGGGAGCTGTTTTTT. Using reference TRBV5-1 and TRBJ2-2 for the parts outside the CDR3, the full variable domain is KAGVTQTPRYLIKTRGQQVTLSCSPISGHRSVSWYQQTPGQGLQFLFEYFSETQRNKGNFPGRFSGRQFSNSRSEMNVSTLELGDSALYLCASSLDDRDGGELFFGEGSRLTVL.

The chain is built from TRBV7-8 and TRBJ2-7; 12 nucleotides align to TRBD2. With V trimmed by 4 bases and J by 0 bases, 4 bases remained unmatched. Germline V gene data show CDR1 as SGHVS and CDR2 as FQNEAQ. CDR3 length: 16 residues. The CDR3 region is CASSSRTSGASYEQYF. In nucleotides, the CDR3 is TGTGCCAGCAGCTCTCGGACTAGCGGGGCCTCCTACGAGCAGTACTTC.

V and J are TRBV5-8 and TRBJ2-3; perhaps D is TRBD1 or TRBD2 (5 bases each). The CDR3 sequence is 17 residues long. Trimming took off 6 bases at V and 0 bases at J, with 20 bases between the two ends. The germline V gene has CDR1 SGHTS and CDR2 YDEGEE. The chain's CDR3 is CASTIPIGGGSTDTQYF. For the CDR3, the DNA is TGTGCCAGCACCATCCCGATTGGGGGTGGGAGCACAGATACGCAGTATTTT.

J is TRBJ1-6 and V is TRBV11-2; D gene unclear. The germline V and J ends were trimmed by 0 bases and 12 bases, with 6 bases remaining between them. The CDR3 is 12 amino acids. Germline lookup yields CDR1 SGHAT and CDR2 FQNNGV. The CDR3 nucleotides read TGTGCCAGCAGCTTAGAAAAGTTACCCCTCCACTTT. Encoded protein: CASSLEKLPLHF.

The V gene is TRBV6-5, the J gene TRBJ2-2, with D unresolved. Germline values: CDR1 MNHEY, CDR2 SVGAGI. The CDR3 runs to 13 residues. V was pared by 6 bases and J by 7 bases, with 12 bases between. CDR3 coding DNA: TGTGCCAGCAGAGAATCGTTGGTCGGGGAGCTGTTTTTT. The encoded protein is CASRESLVGELFF.

This clone appeared a single time. The chain combines TRBV19 with TRBJ1-6, with D possibly being TRBD1 (6 bases). CDR3 length: 15 residues. V dropped 5 bases and J dropped 7 bases, with 15 bases sitting between them. Germline CDR1 LNHDA, CDR2 SQIVND (reference sequence). In DNA, the CDR3 is TGTGCCAGTAGTCGATCAGGGGCCGGGAATTCACCCCTCCACTTT. Encoded protein: CASSRSGAGNSPLHF.

This sequence joins TRBV4-1 and TRBJ2-7; TRBD1 agrees at 7 bases. Germline V gene sequence: CDR1 MGHRA, CDR2 YSYEKL. This CDR3 region has 14 residues. J gave up 3 bases and V 3 bases, and 5 bases lay outside the gene matches. The CDR3 spells CASSHGGQNYEQYF. CDR3 bases: TGCGCCAGCAGCCATGGGGGACAGAACTACGAGCAGTACTTC.

The rearrangement uses TRBV5-1 and TRBJ2-3; the D gene is possibly TRBD1 (6 bases). This CDR3 comprises 20 residues. Looked up from germline, CDR1 is SGHRS and CDR2 is YFSETQ. The V and J ends lost 4 bases and 0 bases respectively, with 27 bases between them. In DNA, the CDR3 is TGCGCCAGCAGCCGGGTAGGACTTTCCTTCGGCCAGGGGAGCACAGATACGCAGTATTTT. Its protein is CASSRVGLSFGQGSTDTQYF.

The genes are TRBV30 and TRBJ1-2; D may be TRBD1 (6 bases). The V and J ends lost 0 bases and 1 base respectively, with 15 bases between them. This CDR3 comprises 16 residues. The germline V gene has CDR1 GTSNPN and CDR2 SVGIG (reference sequence). The CDR3 coding sequence is TGTGCCTGGAGTGTACGGGGAGGGGGAAATAACTATGGCTACACCTTC. It encodes CAWSVRGGGNNYGYTF.

This clone was counted a single time. The V gene is TRBV6-5, the J gene TRBJ1-1, with a tentative D call TRBD1 (5 bases). Per germline, CDR1 MNHEY and CDR2 SVGAGI. This CDR3 is built from 14 residues. The V end lost 3 bases, the J end lost 4 bases, and 12 bases lay between the germline ends. The CDR3 reads CASSYLDGGTEAFF. The CDR3 DNA is TGTGCCAGCAGTTATCTTGATGGGGGCACTGAAGCTTTCTTT.

This chain links TRBV6-5 with TRBJ2-7, with D unresolved. V was pared by 6 bases and J by 2 bases, with 17 bases between. Germline loops: CDR1 MNHEY, CDR2 SVGAGI. CDR3 length: 15 amino acids. CDR3 residues: CASRPRENSPYEQYF. DNA for the CDR3: TGTGCCAGCAGGCCAAGAGAGAACTCTCCCTACGAGCAGTACTTC.

The rearrangement joins TRBV19 to TRBJ2-1, with D unclear. V lost 3 bases, J lost 10 bases, and 22 bases lay in between. The CDR3 spans 16 residues. Germline values: CDR1 LNHDA, CDR2 SQIVND (reference sequence). In DNA form, the CDR3 reads TGTGCCAGTAGTATGATTCTTGGGCTCCACCGGCGGGAGCAGTTCTTC. It codes for CASSMILGLHRREQFF. The full variable domain, its missing parts supplied by reference TRBV19 and TRBJ2-1, is DGGITQSPKYLFRKEGQNVTLSCEQNLNHDAMYWYRQDPGQGLRLIYYSQIVNDFQKGDIAEGYSVSREKKESFPLTVTSAQKNPTAFYLCASSMILGLHRREQFFGPGTRLTVL.

V is TRBV5-4 and J is TRBJ1-1; D might be TRBD1 (5 bases). The CDR3 is 15 residues long. Trimming pared 5 bases from V and 5 bases from J, leaving 19 bases between. Germline V gene data show CDR1 as SGHNT and CDR2 as YYREEE (reference sequence). DNA for the CDR3: TGTGCCAGCAGTCATCTAGGCAGGGATTATACTGAAGCTTTCTTT. As protein: CASSHLGRDYTEAFF.

CDR3 coding DNA: TGTGCCACTTCGGGGGCCCCAAATCAGCCCCAGCATTTT. Its translation is CATSGAPNQPQHF. This chain uses TRBV15 with TRBJ1-5; possible D gene TRBD1, 6 bases. The V and J ends lost 9 bases and 4 bases respectively, with 13 bases between them. Germline V gives CDR1 LNHNV, CDR2 YYDKDF (reference sequence). This CDR3 is built from 13 residues.